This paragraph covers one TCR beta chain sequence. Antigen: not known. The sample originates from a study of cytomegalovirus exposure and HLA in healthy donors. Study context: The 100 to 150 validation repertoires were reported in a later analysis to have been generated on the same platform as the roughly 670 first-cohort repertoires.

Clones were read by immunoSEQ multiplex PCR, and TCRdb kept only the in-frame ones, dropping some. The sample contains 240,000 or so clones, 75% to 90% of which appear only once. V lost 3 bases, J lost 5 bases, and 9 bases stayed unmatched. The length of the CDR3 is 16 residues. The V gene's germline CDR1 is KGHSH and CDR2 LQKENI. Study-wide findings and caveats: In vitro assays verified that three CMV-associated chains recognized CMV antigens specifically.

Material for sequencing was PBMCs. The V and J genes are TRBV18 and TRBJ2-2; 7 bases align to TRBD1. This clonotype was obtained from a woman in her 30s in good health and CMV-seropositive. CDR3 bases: TGTGCCAGCTCACCCGCGACAGGGTGGAAGACCGGGGAGCTGTTTTTT. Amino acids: CASSPATGWKTGELFF.